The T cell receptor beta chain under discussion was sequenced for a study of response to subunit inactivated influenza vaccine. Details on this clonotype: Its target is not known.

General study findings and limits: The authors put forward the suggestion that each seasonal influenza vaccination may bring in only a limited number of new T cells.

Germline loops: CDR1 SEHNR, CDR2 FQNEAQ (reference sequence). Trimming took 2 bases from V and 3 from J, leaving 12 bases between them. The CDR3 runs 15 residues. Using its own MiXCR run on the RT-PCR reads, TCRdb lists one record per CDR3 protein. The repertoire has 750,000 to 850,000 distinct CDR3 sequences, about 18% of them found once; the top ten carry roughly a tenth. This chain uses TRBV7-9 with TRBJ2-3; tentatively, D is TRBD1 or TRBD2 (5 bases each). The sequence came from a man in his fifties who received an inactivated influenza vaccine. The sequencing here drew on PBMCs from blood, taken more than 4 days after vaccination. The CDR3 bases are TGTGCCAGCAGCTTAATAGGGACGGAAACAGATACGCAGTATTTT. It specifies CASSLIGTETDTQYF.